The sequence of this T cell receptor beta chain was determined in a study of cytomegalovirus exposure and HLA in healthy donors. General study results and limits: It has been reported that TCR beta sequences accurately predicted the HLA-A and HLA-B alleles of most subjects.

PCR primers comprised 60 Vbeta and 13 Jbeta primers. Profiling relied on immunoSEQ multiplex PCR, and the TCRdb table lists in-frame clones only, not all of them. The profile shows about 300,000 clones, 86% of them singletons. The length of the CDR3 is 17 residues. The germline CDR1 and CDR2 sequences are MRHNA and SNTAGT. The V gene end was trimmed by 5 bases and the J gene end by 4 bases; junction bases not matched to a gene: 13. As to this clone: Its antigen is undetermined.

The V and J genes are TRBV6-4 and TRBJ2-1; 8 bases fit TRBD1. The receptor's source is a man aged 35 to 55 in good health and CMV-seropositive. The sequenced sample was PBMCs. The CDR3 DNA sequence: TGTGCCAGCAGTAATAGCAGGGGGCTTGACCTATACAATGAGCAGTTCTTC. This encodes CASSNSRGLDLYNEQFF.